This T cell receptor beta chain was observed in a study of T cells in Graves' hyperthyroidism and ophthalmopathy. This clonotype was observed at least ten times. RNA transcripts provided the source from which TCR beta CDR3 regions were amplified. The primer set for the first-round RT-PCR of the TCR CDR3 was HTBI. TCRdb analysed the multiplex PCR reads with MiXCR anew, one entry per CDR3 protein. The data hold 300,000 to 450,000 distinct CDR3 sequences, with about 18% observed a single time. V gave up 0 bases and J gave up 1 base; unmatched junction bases: 5. Germline V gene lookup returns CDR1 SGHKS and CDR2 YYEKEE (reference sequence). The CDR3 is made up of 16 amino acids. Each person with ophthalmopathy scored at least 3 on the Clinical Activity Score, reached NOSPECS grade 4 or higher, and had been ill under 3 months. Patients with uncontrolled infections, other autoimmune diseases, pregnancy or lactation were excluded. On the basis of clinical symptoms, serum thyroxine and TRAb, thyroid ultrasound and orbital computed tomography, diagnoses were made.

The sample was blood. The TCR originated in a man younger than 35 with Graves' ophthalmopathy. V usage is TRBV5-5 and J usage is TRBJ2-7, with TRBD2 matching over 9 bases. This CDR3 reads CASSLALAGQSYEQYF. In DNA, the CDR3 is TGTGCCAGCAGCTTGGCTCTAGCGGGGCAATCCTACGAGCAGTACTTC.